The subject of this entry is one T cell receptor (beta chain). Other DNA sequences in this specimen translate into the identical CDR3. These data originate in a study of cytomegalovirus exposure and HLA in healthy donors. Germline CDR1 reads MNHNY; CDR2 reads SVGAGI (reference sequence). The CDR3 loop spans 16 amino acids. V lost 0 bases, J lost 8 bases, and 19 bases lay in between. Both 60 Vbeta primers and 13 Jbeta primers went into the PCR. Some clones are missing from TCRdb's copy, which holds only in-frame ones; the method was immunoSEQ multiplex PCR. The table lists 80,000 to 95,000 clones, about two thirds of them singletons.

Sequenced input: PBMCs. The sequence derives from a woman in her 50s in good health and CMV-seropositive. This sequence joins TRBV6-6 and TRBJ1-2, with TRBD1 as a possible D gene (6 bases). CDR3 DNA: TGTGCCAGCAGTTACTCGAGTGGGAAGGGGGATCGGGGCTACACCTTC. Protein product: CASSYSSGKGDRGYTF.